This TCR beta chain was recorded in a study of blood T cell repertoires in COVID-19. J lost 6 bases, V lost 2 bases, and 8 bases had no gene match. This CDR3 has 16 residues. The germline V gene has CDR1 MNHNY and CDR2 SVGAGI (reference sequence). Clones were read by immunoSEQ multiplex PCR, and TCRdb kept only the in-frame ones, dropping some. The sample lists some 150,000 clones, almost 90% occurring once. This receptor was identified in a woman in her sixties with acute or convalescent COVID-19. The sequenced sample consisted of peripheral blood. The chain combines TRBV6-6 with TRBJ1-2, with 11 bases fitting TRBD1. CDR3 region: CASSYPGQGVLDGYTF. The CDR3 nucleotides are TGTGCCAGCAGTTACCCGGGACAGGGGGTTTTGGATGGCTACACCTTC.